The subject of this entry is one T cell receptor (beta chain). Method: immunoSEQ multiplex PCR; TCRdb's copy keeps in-frame clones and lacks some. The repertoire holds a few hundred thousand clones, 65% to 90% seen once, with about 4.1% in the top ten. V was trimmed by 6 bases and J by 5 bases, leaving 23 bases between them. CDR1 is SNHLY and CDR2 is FYNNEI in the germline V gene. There are 16 residues in the CDR3. This record belongs to a study of blood T cell repertoires in COVID-19. V usage is TRBV2 and J usage is TRBJ2-7; no clear D. This receptor was taken from a woman aged 40 to 50 with acute COVID-19. What was sequenced was PBMCs or T cells enriched from blood (not recorded which). DNA for the CDR3: TGTGCCAGCAGAACGGCTTATAGCCTCCTTGCGCACGAGCAGTACTTC. This gives the protein CASRTAYSLLAHEQYF.